Listed below are T cell receptor beta chains from one sample, sequenced in a study of response to subunit inactivated influenza vaccine. TCRdb itself ran the RT-PCR reads through MiXCR, one entry per CDR3 protein. The sample carries roughly 540,000 distinct CDR3 sequences, approximately 20% recorded once. These data also formed part of another study, on T cells expressing NK-cell markers.

The specimen comprised CD4+ T cells sorted from PBMCs, sampled roughly 12 days after vaccination. The receptors stem from a man aged 50-59 years who received an inactivated influenza vaccine. The CDR3 runs from the conserved cysteine through the conserved F or W. The order of the fields is CDR3 protein, V gene, J gene, clone size. The size of a clone is reported for some rows only, either as once, few or many, or as a class for expanded clones.

CSAESRTGSSYEQYF	TRBV20-1	TRBJ2-7	.
CASSQDRLPTETQYF	TRBV4-3	TRBJ2-5	few
CASSPGTAGGNYGYTF	TRBV10-1	TRBJ1-2	.
CASSGSIADTQYF	TRBV2	TRBJ2-3	once
CASRFGGGFTDTQYF	TRBV7-2	TRBJ2-3	.
CASSFHLGTGELFF	TRBV12-3/TRBV12-4	TRBJ2-2	few
CASSSGGLQETQYF	TRBV7-2	TRBJ2-5	.
CASSLGTGGSWPQHF	TRBV5-1	TRBJ1-5	.
CASSSGTGRNEQFF	TRBV7-9	TRBJ2-1	.
CASSLQTRYEQYF	TRBV11-2	TRBJ2-7	few
CASRSLRTEAFF	TRBV3-1	TRBJ1-1	once
CASRDRGNSPLHF	TRBV28	TRBJ1-6	.
CAWSKLGTYNEQFF	TRBV30	TRBJ2-1	few
CASSLAIFGGQQFF	TRBV7-9	TRBJ2-1	.
CASSPGPPSYEQYF	TRBV7-2	TRBJ2-7	.
CASTPRGLAGGHEQFF	TRBV5-1	TRBJ2-1	once
CASTSQPPPNSPLHF	TRBV6-5	TRBJ1-6	.
CASSQDFGGRGKLFF	TRBV4-2	TRBJ1-4	few
CGTDRAEETQYF	TRBV29-1	TRBJ2-5	.
CASREGQGKNIQYF	TRBV10-2	TRBJ2-4	few
CASSITGGKGTGELFF	TRBV5-1	TRBJ2-2	.
CAISDLGGPRSSYEQYF	TRBV10-3	TRBJ2-7	few
CASSQDSPGELFF	TRBV3-1	TRBJ2-2	few
CASSPGTVTDTQYF	TRBV7-2	TRBJ2-3	.
CASSLSNTEAFF	TRBV7-9	TRBJ1-1	many
CASSLTSGGSRETQYF	TRBV7-2	TRBJ2-5	.
CASLKAGGNTIYF	TRBV12-3/TRBV12-4	TRBJ1-3	many
CASSLWGRGGGTQYF	TRBV5-6	TRBJ2-5	.
CSAPRQGGSEQYF	TRBV20-1	TRBJ2-7	.
CSVEVGAGGHTQYF	TRBV29-1	TRBJ2-3	.
CSARGVVTGNTDTQYF	TRBV20-1	TRBJ2-3	.
CASSLMGGTNTEAFF	TRBV5-1	TRBJ1-1	.
CASSYTGGPTEAFF	TRBV4-1	TRBJ1-1	many
CASSASGRAGETQYF	TRBV9	TRBJ2-5	few
CASSSAEAGSYEQYF	TRBV28	TRBJ2-7	.
CASSPGQGLLEQYF	TRBV2	TRBJ2-7	few
CASSSRAPGTGAPSF	TRBV27	TRBJ1-1	.
CSAREGGSYNSPLHF	TRBV20-1	TRBJ1-6	few
CSARENYQETQYF	TRBV20-1	TRBJ2-5	.
CASSQSGGNSPLHF	TRBV16	TRBJ1-6	.
CATGGTDSGNTIYF	TRBV6-1	TRBJ1-3	few
CSARRSGTTTDTQYF	TRBV20-1	TRBJ2-3	few
CASSDPFTSFGQFF	TRBV25-1	TRBJ2-1	.
CSARTGLTGELFF	TRBV20-1	TRBJ2-2	.
CSALDISPYEQYF	TRBV20-1	TRBJ2-7	.
CASTLSGDNEQFF	TRBV2	TRBJ2-1	few
CASSLAALNEQFF	TRBV11-2	TRBJ2-1	many
CAWGLADYTDTQYF	TRBV30	TRBJ2-3	few
CASSASSGRANIQYF	TRBV9	TRBJ2-4	.
CSASGPTPDTQYF	TRBV20-1	TRBJ2-3	.
CASSQAGLVYGYTF	TRBV3-1	TRBJ1-2	.
CASSVEGQTTDTQYF	TRBV9	TRBJ2-3	few
CSAGGGSYGEQYF	TRBV20-1	TRBJ2-7	.
CASSRWTDGNQPQHF	TRBV5-5	TRBJ1-5	.